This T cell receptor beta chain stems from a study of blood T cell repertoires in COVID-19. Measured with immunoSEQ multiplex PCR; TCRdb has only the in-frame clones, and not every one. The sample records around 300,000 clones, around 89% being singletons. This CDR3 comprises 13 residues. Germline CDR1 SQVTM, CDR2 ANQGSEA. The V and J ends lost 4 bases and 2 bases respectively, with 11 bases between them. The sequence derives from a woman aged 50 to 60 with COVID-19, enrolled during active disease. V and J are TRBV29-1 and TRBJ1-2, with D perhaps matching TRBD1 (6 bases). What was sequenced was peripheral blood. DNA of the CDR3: TGCAGCGTTGGTGGGGGCCCCAACTATGGCTACACCTTC. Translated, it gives CSVGGGPNYGYTF. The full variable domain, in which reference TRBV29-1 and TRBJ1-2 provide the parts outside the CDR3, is SAVISQKPSRDICQRGTSLTIQCQVDSQVTMMFWYRQQPGQSLTLIATANQGSEATYESGFVIDKFPISRPNLTFSTLTVSNMSPEDSSIYLCSVGGGPNYGYTFGSGTRLTVV.